Listed here are 21 T cell receptor beta chains from one sample, sequenced in a study of blood T cell repertoires in COVID-19. Sequenced by immunoSEQ multiplex PCR; TCRdb stores in-frame clones only, minus some. The profile covers roughly 150,000 clones, with around 84% appearing a single time and approximately 7.3% taken by the ten largest. The sample taken for sequencing was PBMCs or T cells enriched from blood (not recorded which). Receptors were obtained from a man aged 50 to 60 who had recovered from COVID-19.

The table lists this clone with a count of one. The J gene is TRBJ2-5, the V gene TRBV5-1, with D perhaps matching TRBD2 (6 bases). The CDR3 totals 15 residues. The ends were cut back, 7 bases at V and 1 base at J, with 17 bases in the middle. Germline V gene data show CDR1 as SGHRS and CDR2 as YFSETQ. Here the CDR3 DNA reads TGCGCCAGCTCGACTAGTCCCACCCTCCAAGAGACCCAGTACTTC. Encoded protein: CASSTSPTLQETQYF.

V usage is TRBV19 and J usage is TRBJ1-2, with 9 bases identical to TRBD1. In germline, CDR1 is LNHDA, CDR2 SQIVND (reference sequence). This CDR3 has 15 amino acids. The V segment lost 5 bases and the J segment 6 bases; nucleotides outside the gene matches: 10. CDR3 coding DNA: TGTGCCAGTAGTCCCATAGGGACAGGGATGAATGGCTACACCTTC. As protein: CASSPIGTGMNGYTF.

CDR3: CSASRGGEGETQYF. In DNA, the CDR3 is TGCAGTGCTAGTAGGGGGGGCGAGGGAGAGACCCAGTACTTC. The chain combines TRBV20-1 with TRBJ2-5; D perhaps matches TRBD2 (7 bases). Germline CDR1 and CDR2: DFQATT and SNEGSKA (reference sequence). The CDR3 length is 14 residues. The germline V and J ends were trimmed by 3 bases and 4 bases, with 15 bases remaining between them.

The V and J genes are TRBV5-1 and TRBJ2-1; TRBD2 aligns across 7 bases. CDR3 length: 16 residues. V lost 5 bases to trimming and J lost 1 base; unmatched junction nucleotides: 9. The germline V gene has CDR1 SGHRS and CDR2 YFSETQ. As DNA, the CDR3 is TGCGCCAGCAGGCTCGCGAGCGGGGAGTCCTACAATGAGCAGTTCTTC. Translating gives CASRLASGESYNEQFF.

The chain carries TRBV7-8 and TRBJ2-2; the match to TRBD2 covers 7 bases. Germline CDR1 SGHVS, CDR2 FQNEAQ. With 8 bases clipped from V and 7 bases from J, the junction kept 4 bases outside the gene matches. This CDR3 spans 12 amino acids. The CDR3 nucleotides are TGTGCCAGCGCGGGGGTGATCGGGGAGCTGTTTTTT. This sequence encodes CASAGVIGELFF.

In this sample, this clone turned up once. V and J are TRBV4-2 and TRBJ1-6; TRBD1 agrees at 7 bases. Germline V gene lookup returns CDR1 LGHNA and CDR2 YNFKEQ. With V trimmed by 0 bases and J by 4 bases, 3 bases remained unmatched. The length of the CDR3 is 16 residues. The CDR3 spells CASSQEAGGYNSPLHF. The CDR3 bases are TGTGCCAGCAGCCAAGAAGCAGGGGGTTATAATTCACCCCTCCACTTT.

The J gene is TRBJ1-1, the V gene TRBV18, with 9 bases that match TRBD1. V lost 6 bases to trimming and J lost 0 bases; unmatched junction nucleotides: 5. The CDR3 has 15 residues. CDR1 and CDR2 from the germline V gene are KGHSH and LQKENI. CDR3 DNA sequence: TGTGCCAGCTCGGCCGGGACAGGGATGAACACTGAAGCTTTCTTT. Amino acids: CASSAGTGMNTEAFF.

The chain is built from TRBV24-1 and TRBJ2-3; 7 bases match TRBD2. Germline V gene sequence: CDR1 KGHDR, CDR2 SFDVKD. With 3 bases clipped from V and 5 bases from J, the junction kept 7 bases outside the gene matches. This CDR3 comprises 15 residues. The DNA of the CDR3 is TGTGCCACCAGTGATGCGACGGGAGGAGTAGATACGCAGTATTTT. Its translation: CATSDATGGVDTQYF.

This clone was counted once. The V call is TRBV25-1, the J call TRBJ2-5; D gene uncertain. Germline values: CDR1 MGHDK, CDR2 SYGVNS. V shed 9 bases and J shed 2 bases, with 22 bases lying between them. The CDR3 has 16 amino acids. CDR3 region: CASSRLFSVTQETQYF. CDR3 nucleotide sequence: TGTGCCAGTTCCCGGTTATTCAGCGTAACTCAAGAGACCCAGTACTTC. The whole variable domain, filled in from reference TRBV25-1 and TRBJ2-5, reads EADIYQTPRYLVIGTGKKITLECSQTMGHDKMYWYQQDPGMELHLIHYSYGVNSTEKGDLSSESTVSRIRTEHFPLTLESARPSHTSQYLCASSRLFSVTQETQYFGPGTRLLVL.

The CDR3 nucleotides are TGTGCCAGCAGTTACTCGGACAGGGTATATTCACCCCTCCACTTT. It is translated as CASSYSDRVYSPLHF. The chain employs TRBV6-5 and TRBJ1-6, with TRBD1 matching over 8 bases. V was pared by 0 bases and J by 8 bases, with 3 bases of the junction left unmatched. There are 15 residues in the CDR3. The germline V gene encodes CDR1 MNHEY and CDR2 SVGAGI.

V is TRBV29-1 and J is TRBJ1-4; D unclear. CDR1 and CDR2 (germline): SQVTM, ANQGSEA. The ends were cut back, 5 bases at V and 3 bases at J, with 4 bases in the middle. The CDR3 consists of 11 residues. CDR3 nucleotides: TGCAGCGTTCAGGCTAATGAAAAACTGTTTTTT. Translating gives CSVQANEKLFF.

The chain uses TRBV4-3 and TRBJ2-3, with 9 bases lining up with TRBD2. V gave up 4 bases and J gave up 2 bases; unmatched junction bases: 10. The CDR3 runs to 17 residues. Germline-derived CDR1 and CDR2 are LGHNA and YSLEER. The CDR3 is CASSPSRLADYTDTQYF. CDR3 bases: TGCGCCAGCAGCCCCTCTAGACTAGCGGATTACACAGATACGCAGTATTTT.

V gene TRBV27 combines with J gene TRBJ2-7; 7 bases fit TRBD1. CDR3 length equals 15 residues. The V and J ends lost 4 bases and 3 bases, in that order; junction bases with no gene match: 9. CDR1 is MNHEY and CDR2 is SMNVEV in the germline V gene (reference sequence). As DNA, the CDR3 is TGTGCCAGCAGTTCCATCCAGGGGGAACTCTACGAGCAGTACTTC. This gives the protein CASSSIQGELYEQYF.

The chain links TRBV27 to TRBJ2-7, with 10 bases aligning to TRBD2. Trimming cost V 8 bases and J 1 base; bases outside gene matches: 5. The CDR3 has 14 residues. Germline assignment: CDR1 MNHEY and CDR2 SMNVEV (reference sequence). CDR3 amino acids: CASGLAGGSYEQYF. The CDR3 DNA reads TGTGCCAGCGGCTTAGCGGGGGGTTCCTACGAGCAGTACTTC.

This chain joins TRBV18 and TRBJ2-6; 8 bases map to TRBD1. Germline V CDR1 and CDR2: KGHSH, LQKENI. The CDR3 is 19 amino acids. V shed 0 bases, J shed 0 bases, and the junction held 7 bases outside the gene matches. CDR3 loop: CASSPPNSGGGSGANVLTF. DNA for the CDR3: TGTGCCAGCTCACCACCGAACTCAGGGGGCGGCTCTGGGGCCAACGTCCTGACTTTC.

This clone came up once. The rearrangement joins TRBV7-2 to TRBJ2-5; D unresolved. Deletions cut 4 bases from V and 3 bases from J, with 9 bases between. CDR1 and CDR2 (germline): SGHTA, FQGNSA. This CDR3 has 13 amino acids. The CDR3 spells CASSYTVKETQYF. The DNA for the CDR3 is TGTGCCAGCAGCTATACAGTGAAAGAGACCCAGTACTTC.

The chain uses TRBV19 and TRBJ1-2; 9 bases align to TRBD1. Germline V lookup: CDR1 LNHDA, CDR2 SQIVND (reference sequence). Trimming removed 5 bases from V and 1 base from J; junction bases left unmatched: 8. The CDR3 has 16 residues. The CDR3 sequence: CASSPGTGSVNYGYTF. The CDR3 DNA sequence: TGTGCCAGTAGTCCAGGGACAGGGAGTGTTAACTATGGCTACACCTTC.

The chain combines TRBV11-2 with TRBJ2-3, with D perhaps matching TRBD1 (6 bases). Germline CDR1 reads SGHAT; CDR2 reads FQNNGV. This CDR3 is 14 amino acids long. V was shortened by 3 bases and J by 1 base, with 8 bases between the two germline ends. The CDR3 nucleotides are TGTGCCAGCAGCTTTTGGGGGCGCACAGATACGCAGTATTTT. Translated: CASSFWGRTDTQYF.

In this sample, this clone turned up many times. V and J are TRBV2 and TRBJ2-7, with 10 nucleotides matching TRBD2. Trimming took 5 bases from V and 0 from J; bases not matched to a gene: 7. This CDR3 has 16 amino acids. Germline V CDR1 and CDR2: SNHLY, FYNNEI. CDR3 DNA: TGTGCCAGCAGTCGAACTAGCGGGGTGAACTCCTACGAGCAGTACTTC. It translates to CASSRTSGVNSYEQYF.

The V gene is TRBV21-1, the J gene TRBJ1-3; TRBD1 reflects the table's D call only, with no check against the DNA. TRBV21-1 is a listed pseudogene. The CDR3 sequence is 15 residues long. The CDR3 DNA reads TGTGCCAGCAGCAAAGAGGGGGCCCAGAGGGACACCATATATTTT. Protein sequence: CASSKEGAQRDTIYF.

The V and J genes are TRBV14 and TRBJ1-2, with D unresolved. The CDR3 loop spans 12 amino acids. Germline V lookup: CDR1 SGHDN, CDR2 FVKESK. The V and J ends lost 0 bases and 7 bases respectively, with 6 bases between them. Here the CDR3 reads CASSQEAFGYTF. The DNA of the CDR3 is TGTGCCAGCAGCCAAGAAGCCTTTGGCTACACCTTC.